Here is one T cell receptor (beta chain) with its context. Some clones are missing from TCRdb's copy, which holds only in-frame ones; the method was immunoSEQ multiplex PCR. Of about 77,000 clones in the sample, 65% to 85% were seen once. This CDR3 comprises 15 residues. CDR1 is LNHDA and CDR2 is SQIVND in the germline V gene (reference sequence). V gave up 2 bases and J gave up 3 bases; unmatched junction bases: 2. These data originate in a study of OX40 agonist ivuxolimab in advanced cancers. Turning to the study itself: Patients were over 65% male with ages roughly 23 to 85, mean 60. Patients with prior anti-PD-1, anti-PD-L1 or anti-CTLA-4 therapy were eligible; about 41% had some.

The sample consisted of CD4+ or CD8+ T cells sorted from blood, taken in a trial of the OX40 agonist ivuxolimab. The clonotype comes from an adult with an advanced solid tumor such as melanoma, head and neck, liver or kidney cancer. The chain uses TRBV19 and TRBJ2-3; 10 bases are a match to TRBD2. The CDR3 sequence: CASSILAGDTDTQYF. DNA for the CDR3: TGTGCCAGTAGTATACTAGCGGGGGATACAGATACGCAGTATTTT.